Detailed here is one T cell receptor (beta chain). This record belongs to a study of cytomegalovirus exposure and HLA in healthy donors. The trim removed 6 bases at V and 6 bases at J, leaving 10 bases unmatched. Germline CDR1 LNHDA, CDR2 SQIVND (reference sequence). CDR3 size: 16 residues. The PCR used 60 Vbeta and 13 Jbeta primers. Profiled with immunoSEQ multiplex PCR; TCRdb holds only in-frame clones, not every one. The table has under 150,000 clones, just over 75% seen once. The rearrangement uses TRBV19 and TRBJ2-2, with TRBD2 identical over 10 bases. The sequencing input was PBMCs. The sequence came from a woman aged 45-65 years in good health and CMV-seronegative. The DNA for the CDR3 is TGTGCCAGTAGGTTTAGGACTAGCGGACCGGCCGGGGAGCTGTTTTTT. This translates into CASRFRTSGPAGELFF.